A single sample is the source of the 3 T cell receptor beta chains below, sequenced in a study of T cells in localized non-small cell lung cancer. Sequenced by immunoSEQ multiplex PCR; TCRdb stores in-frame clones only, minus some. The sample lists 90,000 to 95,000 clones, about nine tenths occurring once. Sample: peripheral blood, taken before any cancer treatment. Receptors originate from a man aged 35 to 69 with stage I squamous cell lung carcinoma.

V usage is TRBV19 and J usage is TRBJ1-1; 9 nucleotides line up with TRBD1. CDR1 and CDR2 from the germline V gene are LNHDA and SQIVND (reference sequence). This CDR3 has 17 amino acids. The junction had 10 bases not matched to a gene; V was cut back by 4 bases and J by 1 base. CDR3 nucleotides: TGTGCCAGTAGTAGGGACAGGGAATTTTTGGGGAACACTGAAGCTTTCTTT. Its protein is CASSRDREFLGNTEAFF.

The chain uses TRBV2 and TRBJ2-5, with D unclear. The CDR3 has 13 amino acids. Germline-derived CDR1 and CDR2 are SNHLY and FYNNEI. V lost 3 bases, J lost 4 bases, and 9 bases lay in between. CDR3 bases: TGTGCCAGCAGTGACGAGGCTACAGAGACCCAGTACTTC. This encodes CASSDEATETQYF.

This chain connects TRBV11-3 to TRBJ1-1; no reliable D call. Trimming shortened V by 5 bases and J by 0 bases, and 13 bases separated the two germline ends. Germline CDR1 SGHNT, CDR2 YENEEA. The CDR3 contains 15 residues. The CDR3 spells CASSLGITMNTEAFF. The DNA of the CDR3 is TGTGCCAGCAGCCTAGGGATCACAATGAACACTGAAGCTTTCTTT.